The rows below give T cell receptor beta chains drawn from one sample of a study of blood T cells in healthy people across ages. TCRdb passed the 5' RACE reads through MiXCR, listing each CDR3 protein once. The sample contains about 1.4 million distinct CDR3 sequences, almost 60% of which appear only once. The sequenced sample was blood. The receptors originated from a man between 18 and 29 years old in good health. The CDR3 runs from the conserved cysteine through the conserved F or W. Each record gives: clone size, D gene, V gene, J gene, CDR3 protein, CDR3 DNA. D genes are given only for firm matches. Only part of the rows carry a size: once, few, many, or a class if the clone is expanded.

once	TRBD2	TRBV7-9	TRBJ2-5	CASRSAGARETQYF	TGTGCCTCTAGGTCAGCGGGAGCTCGAGAGACCCAGTACTTC
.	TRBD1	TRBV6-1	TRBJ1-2	CASSTGQEGGDGYTF	TGTGCCAGCAGTACCGGACAGGAAGGAGGCGATGGCTACACCTTC
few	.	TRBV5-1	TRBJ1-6	CASSLGQSNSPLHF	TGTGCCAGCAGCTTGGGACAAAGCAATTCACCCCTCCACTTT
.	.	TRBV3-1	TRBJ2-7	CASSRGLVAGEQYF	TGTGCCAGCAGCCGAGGACTGGTGGCCGGGGAGCAGTACTTC
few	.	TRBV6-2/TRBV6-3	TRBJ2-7	CASSRLDGPYEQYF	TGTGCCAGCAGTCGACTCGACGGCCCCTACGAGCAGTACTTC
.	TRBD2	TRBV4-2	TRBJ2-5	CASSQAGPSGRSETQYF	TGTGCCAGCAGCCAAGCAGGGCCTAGCGGGAGGTCAGAGACCCAGTACTTC
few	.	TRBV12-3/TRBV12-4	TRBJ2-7	CASGHEQYF	TGTGCCAGCGGACACGAGCAGTACTTC
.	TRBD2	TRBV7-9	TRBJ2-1	CASRSQTSGGTYEQFF	TGTGCCAGCAGGTCACAGACTAGCGGGGGGACATATGAGCAGTTCTTC
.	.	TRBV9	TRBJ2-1	CASSSALPGEQFF	TGTGCCAGCAGCTCCGCCCTGCCTGGTGAGCAGTTCTTC
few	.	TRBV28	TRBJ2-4	CASWTAKNIQYF	TGTGCCAGTTGGACGGCCAAAAACATTCAGTACTTC
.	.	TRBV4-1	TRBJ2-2	CASSQLDPRDTGELFF	TGCGCCAGCAGCCAGCTTGACCCTAGGGACACCGGGGAGCTGTTTTTT
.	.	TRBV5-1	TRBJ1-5	CASSLGAGLSNQPQHF	TGCGCCAGCAGCTTGGGAGCGGGGCTTAGCAATCAGCCCCAGCATTTT
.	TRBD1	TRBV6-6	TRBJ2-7	CASRVSGTGVSYEQYF	TGTGCCAGCAGGGTATCCGGGACAGGGGTTTCCTACGAGCAGTACTTC
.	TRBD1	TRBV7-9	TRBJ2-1	CASRLGSDRGYNEQFF	TGTGCCAGCAGGTTAGGCAGCGACAGGGGGTACAATGAGCAGTTCTTC
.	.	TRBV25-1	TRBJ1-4	CASSDPATNEKLFF	TGTGCCAGCAGTGATCCGGCAACTAATGAAAAACTGTTTTTT
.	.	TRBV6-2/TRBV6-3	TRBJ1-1	CASRARSATEAFF	TGTGCCAGCAGGGCCCGGTCGGCCACTGAAGCTTTCTTT
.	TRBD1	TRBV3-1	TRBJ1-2	CASSQGITGANYGYTF	TGTGCCAGCAGCCAAGGAATTACAGGGGCTAACTATGGCTACACCTTC
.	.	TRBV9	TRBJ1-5	CASTPTGPNQPQHF	TGTGCCAGCACCCCAACGGGACCGAATCAGCCCCAGCATTTT
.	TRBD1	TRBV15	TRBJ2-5	CATSRDGTGGETQYF	TGTGCCACCAGCAGAGATGGGACAGGGGGAGAGACCCAGTACTTC
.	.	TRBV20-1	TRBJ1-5	CSARSGGSGNQPQHF	TGCAGTGCTAGATCGGGGGGGTCTGGCAATCAGCCCCAGCATTTT
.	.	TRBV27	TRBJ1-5	CASSLNGRQPQHF	TGTGCCAGCAGTTTGAACGGTCGTCAGCCCCAGCATTTT
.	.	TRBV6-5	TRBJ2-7	CASSYVGVTDEQYF	TGTGCCAGCAGTTACGTGGGAGTCACGGACGAGCAGTACTTC
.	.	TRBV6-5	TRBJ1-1	CASSYSLGGPHTEAFF	TGTGCCAGCAGTTACTCCCTTGGGGGACCTCACACTGAAGCTTTCTTT
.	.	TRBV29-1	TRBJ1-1	CSVVGTGEAFF	TGCAGCGTTGTGGGGACGGGGGAGGCTTTCTTT
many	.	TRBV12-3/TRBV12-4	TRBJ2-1	CASSFSGEQFF	TGTGCCAGCAGTTTCTCGGGTGAGCAGTTCTTC
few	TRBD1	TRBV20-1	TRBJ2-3	CSADPTGEADTQYF	TGCAGTGCCGACCCGACAGGGGAGGCAGATACGCAGTATTTT
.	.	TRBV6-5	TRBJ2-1	CASSYSIQVGYNEQFF	TGTGCCAGCAGTTACTCGATTCAAGTCGGGTACAATGAGCAGTTCTTC
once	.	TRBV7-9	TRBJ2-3	CASSFPQDTDTQYF	TGTGCCAGCAGCTTTCCGCAGGACACAGATACGCAGTATTTT
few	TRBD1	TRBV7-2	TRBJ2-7	CASSSLPGLGTGREQYF	TGTGCCAGCAGCTCGCTCCCCGGTCTCGGGACAGGTAGGGAGCAGTACTTC
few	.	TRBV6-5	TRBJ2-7	CASSYGGEWYF	TGTGCCAGCAGTTACGGCGGGGAATGGTACTTC
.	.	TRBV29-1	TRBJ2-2	CSAPYPTGELFF	TGCAGCGCTCCTTATCCGACCGGGGAGCTGTTTTTT